A selection of T cell receptor beta chains follows, all from one sample in a study of PD-1 blockade in classical Hodgkin lymphoma. The method was immunoSEQ multiplex PCR; TCRdb's version includes in-frame clones alone and lacks a portion of them. The sample holds approximately 84,000 clones, nearly 85% seen once. The sequencing used peripheral blood mononuclear cells (PBMCs), collected before the fourth cycle of nivolumab. These receptors originate from a human donor with classical Hodgkin lymphoma. CDR3s include the opening cysteine and the closing phenylalanine or tryptophan. Each record gives: V gene, clone size, CDR3 length, J gene, CDR3 protein. The size of a clone is reported for some rows only, either as once, few or many, or as a class for expanded clones.

TRBV6-1	-	16	TRBJ2-7	CASSEALAGRLYEQYF
TRBV10-1	-	14	TRBJ2-1	CASSSGRDYNEQFF
TRBV10-3	-	13	TRBJ2-1	CAIGWTAYNEQFF
TRBV28	-	16	TRBJ1-5	CASRVPGAISNQPQHF
TRBV5-1	-	14	TRBJ2-3	CASSLGQSTDTQYF
TRBV11-2	-	18	TRBJ2-5	CASSLVPQGSRWEETQYF
TRBV10-3	-	14	TRBJ1-4	CAISESNQEAKLFF
TRBV7-6	few	17	TRBJ2-5	CASSSWDRPTTGETQYF
TRBV7-9	-	15	TRBJ2-7	CASSLSTGSSTRQYF
TRBV6-1	-	13	TRBJ2-7	CASNWEGFREQYF
TRBV5-6	-	15	TRBJ2-1	CASSLSASSYNEQFF
TRBV10-3	-	12	TRBJ1-1	CAISATGSEAFF
TRBV5-1	-	15	TRBJ2-2	CASSVVAAYTGELFF
TRBV2	-	14	TRBJ2-7	CASRGGLASYEQYF
TRBV10-1	-	15	TRBJ1-3	CASSEAFPWGNTIYF
TRBV10-3	-	14	TRBJ2-1	CAIGGLAGINEQFF